This T cell receptor beta chain was recovered during a study of immune evolution from preneoplasia to lung adenocarcinoma (dated by TCRdb to the early 2020s). In terms of the full investigation: No AAH lesions showed HLA loss of heterozygosity, compared with roughly 7% of AIS, approximately 15% of MIA and around 30% of ADC lesions. The study used immune gene expression, TCR sequencing and multiplex immunofluorescence to profile the immune contexture of lung adenocarcinoma precursors and invasive adenocarcinoma. Resected precursor lesions (AAH, AIS, MIA) and invasive adenocarcinomas were compared against paired morphologically normal lung tissue. The sample size was set by how many specimens were available, not by a prior power calculation. The immune data were combined with whole exome sequencing and methylation data from the same cohort of nodules. In total, the cohort included 53 patients with pulmonary nodules, all of whom underwent surgical resection. TCR sequencing data were obtained from 51 patients. According to the study, roughly 100 samples were used for TCR sequencing. Class I HLA alleles were inferred from exome data with POLYSOLVER, and allele-specific HLA loss was detected with LOHHLA. Study-level results and caveats: Findings were based on association rather than direct causation; larger cohorts with long-term follow-up and longitudinal biopsies were deemed needed. The highest top T cell clone frequencies were observed in normal lung, and a progressive decrease in top T cell clone frequencies appeared to occur from AAH through AIS, MIA and invasive adenocarcinoma. Normal lung showed the highest clonality, whereas later-stage lesions appeared to have higher T cell density and diversity but lower clonality. Because all patients were from Japan and China, applicability to Western populations was uncertain. Compared with EGFR-mutant or double wild-type lesions, KRAS-mutant nodules had the highest T cell clonality.

The patients had resection in Japan or China between the mid-2010s and the late 2010s. The histologic diagnosis of each case was independently confirmed on H&E slides by two lung cancer pathologists. Macro-dissection after pathologic assessment enriched premalignant or tumor cells for nucleic acid extraction. DNA was isolated from FFPE tissue using the AllPrep DNA/RNA FFPE Kit. At the junction V is shortened by 6 bases and J by 6 bases; bases outside the gene matches: 10. The CDR3 spans 15 residues, from the cysteine through the phenylalanine. Solely the CDR3 DNA is kept, with 45 bases framed from the first base. CDR1 and CDR2 are read off the germline V gene as MNHNS and SASEGT. As for this clone: Its specific antigen is unknown. Within one base of it there is no much larger clone, and no base qualities were kept.

Using the immunoSEQ hsTCRbeta Kit, TCR beta CDR3 regions were sequenced from DNA. The authors' analysis ran thus. TCR sequencing data were analysed with the ImmunoSEQ Analyzer. T cell clonality was defined as 1 minus Pielou's evenness, as computed on productive rearrangements. The inverse Simpson index, applied to productive templates, was used to measure T cell diversity. T cell density was defined as TCR beta template counts normalized to usable DNA, with usable DNA estimated by amplification and sequencing of housekeeping genes. Two-sided Kruskal-Wallis tests were used to compare TCR metrics between histologic stages. TCRdb took over this immuneACCESS table, retaining in-frame rearrangements with V and J assigned. Such tables are incomplete; in checked studies, under half of the missing clones stem from an unresolved V gene, and the remainder is unexplained. V, J and clone size derive from that table, while D and trimming were established from the DNA sequence. The sample profile shows 3,600 or so clones; 65% to 80% of them were found once. The leading ten clones occupy roughly 9.3% of the sample.

Recombination joined TRBV6-1 with TRBJ2-3; the central 9 bases match TRBD2. This sequence was found in a person aged 70 to 85 with lung adenocarcinoma. Sequencing input: FFPE atypical adenomatous hyperplasia tissue from the lung. Reading the label with the study, this specimen's cell subset or site is: atypical adenomatous hyperplasia (AAH), lung preneoplasia. The CDR3 has the sequence CASRLSGSDLDTQYF. The bases read TGTGCCAGCAGGCTTAGCGGGAGTGACTTGGATACGCAGTATTTT.